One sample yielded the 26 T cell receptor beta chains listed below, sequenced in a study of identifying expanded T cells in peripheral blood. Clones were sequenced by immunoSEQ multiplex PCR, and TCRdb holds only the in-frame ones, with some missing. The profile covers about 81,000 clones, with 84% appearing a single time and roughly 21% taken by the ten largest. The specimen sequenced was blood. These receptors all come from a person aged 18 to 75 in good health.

DNA for the CDR3: TGTGCCAGCGTTCCCCTGGGGGGGATCATCAATGAGCAGTTCTTC. Its translation is CASVPLGGIINEQFF. The rearrangement links TRBV28 to TRBJ2-1; TRBD2 matches 7 bases. The V gene end was trimmed by 8 bases and the J gene end by 6 bases; junction bases not matched to a gene: 13. From germline, CDR1 is MDHEN and CDR2 SYDVKM. This CDR3 contains 15 residues.

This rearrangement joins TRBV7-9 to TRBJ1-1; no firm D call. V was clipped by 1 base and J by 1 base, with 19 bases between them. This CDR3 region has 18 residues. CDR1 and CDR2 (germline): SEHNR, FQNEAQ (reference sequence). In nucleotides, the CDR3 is TGTGCCAGCAGCTTAGATTATGTCGGCAGGACTCGGAACACTGAAGCTTTCTTT. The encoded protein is CASSLDYVGRTRNTEAFF. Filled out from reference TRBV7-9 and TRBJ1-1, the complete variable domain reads DTGVSQNPRHKITKRGQNVTFRCDPISEHNRLYWYRQTLGQGPEFLTYFQNEAQLEKSRLLSDRFSAERPKGSFSTLEIQRTEQGDSAMYLCASSLDYVGRTRNTEAFFGQGTRLTVV.

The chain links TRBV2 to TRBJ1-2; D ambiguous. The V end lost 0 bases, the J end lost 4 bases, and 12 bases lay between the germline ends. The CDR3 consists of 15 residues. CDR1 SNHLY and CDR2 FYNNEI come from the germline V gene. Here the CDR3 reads CASSEALVMSYGYTF. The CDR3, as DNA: TGTGCCAGCAGTGAAGCGTTGGTTATGAGCTATGGCTACACCTTC.

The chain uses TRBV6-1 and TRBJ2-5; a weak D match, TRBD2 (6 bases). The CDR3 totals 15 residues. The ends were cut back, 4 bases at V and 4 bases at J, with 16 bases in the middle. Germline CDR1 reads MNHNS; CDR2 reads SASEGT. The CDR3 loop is CASSGRDSLAETQYF. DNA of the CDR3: TGTGCCAGCAGTGGTCGGGACTCATTGGCAGAGACCCAGTACTTC.

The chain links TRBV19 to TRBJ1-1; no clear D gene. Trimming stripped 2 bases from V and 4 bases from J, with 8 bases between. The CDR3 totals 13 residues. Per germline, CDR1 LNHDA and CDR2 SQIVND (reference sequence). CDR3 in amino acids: CASSIIFTTEAFF. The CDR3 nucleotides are TGTGCCAGTAGTATAATTTTTACCACTGAAGCTTTCTTT.

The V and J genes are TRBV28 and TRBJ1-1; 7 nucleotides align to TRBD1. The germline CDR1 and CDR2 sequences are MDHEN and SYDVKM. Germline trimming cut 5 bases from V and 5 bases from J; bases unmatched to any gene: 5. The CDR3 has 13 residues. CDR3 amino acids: CASSLGQRTEAFF. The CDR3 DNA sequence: TGTGCCAGCAGTCTGGGACAGCGGACTGAAGCTTTCTTT.

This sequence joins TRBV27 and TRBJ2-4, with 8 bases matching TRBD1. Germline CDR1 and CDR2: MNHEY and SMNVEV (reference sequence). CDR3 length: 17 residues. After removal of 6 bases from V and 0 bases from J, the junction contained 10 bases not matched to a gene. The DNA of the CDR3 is TGTGCCAGCAGAGATGATTGGACAGGGACAGCCAAAAACATTCAGTACTTC. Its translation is CASRDDWTGTAKNIQYF.

CDR3 region: CSASANTEAFF. For the CDR3, the DNA is TGCAGTGCTTCAGCGAACACTGAAGCTTTCTTT. The rearrangement joins TRBV20-1 to TRBJ1-1; D gene unclear. Trimming removed 5 bases from V and 1 base from J, with 5 bases in between. This CDR3 comprises 11 residues. Germline CDR1 DFQATT, CDR2 SNEGSKA (reference sequence).

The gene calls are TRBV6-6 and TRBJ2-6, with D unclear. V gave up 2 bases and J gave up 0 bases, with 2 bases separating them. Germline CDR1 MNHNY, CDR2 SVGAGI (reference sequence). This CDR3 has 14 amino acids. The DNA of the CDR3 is TGTGCCAGCAGTTACGACTCTGGGGCCAACGTCCTGACTTTC. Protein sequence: CASSYDSGANVLTF.

CDR3 protein: CASSRDGRSNQPQHF. The CDR3 bases are TGTGCCAGCAGCCGGGACGGCCGTAGCAATCAGCCCCAGCATTTT. The V and J genes are TRBV7-9 and TRBJ1-5; possible D gene TRBD1, 5 bases. The V end lost 5 bases, the J end lost 0 bases, and 11 bases lay between the germline ends. Germline CDR1 SEHNR, CDR2 FQNEAQ (reference sequence). This CDR3 is 15 amino acids long.

CDR3 in DNA: TGCGCCAGCAGCCAAGATGCGGTGAACACCGGGGAGCTGTTTTTT. It is translated as CASSQDAVNTGELFF. The chain carries TRBV4-3 and TRBJ2-2, with D unclear. CDR3 length: 15 amino acids. CDR1 and CDR2 from the germline V gene are LGHNA and YSLEER. Trimming stripped 0 bases from V and 1 base from J, with 6 bases between.

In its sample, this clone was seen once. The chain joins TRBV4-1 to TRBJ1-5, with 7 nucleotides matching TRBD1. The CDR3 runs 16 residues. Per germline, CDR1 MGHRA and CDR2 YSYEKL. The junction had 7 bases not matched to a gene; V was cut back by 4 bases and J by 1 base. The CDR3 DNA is TGCGCCAGCAGCCGAGGGGACAGTGGGAGCAATCAGCCCCAGCATTTT. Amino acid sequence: CASSRGDSGSNQPQHF.

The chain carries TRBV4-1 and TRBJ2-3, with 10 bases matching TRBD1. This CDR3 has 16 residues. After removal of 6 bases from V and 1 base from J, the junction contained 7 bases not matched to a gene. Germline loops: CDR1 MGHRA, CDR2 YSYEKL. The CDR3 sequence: CASRPTGQGRTDTQYF. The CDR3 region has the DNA TGCGCCAGCAGACCTACGGGACAGGGGCGCACAGATACGCAGTATTTT.

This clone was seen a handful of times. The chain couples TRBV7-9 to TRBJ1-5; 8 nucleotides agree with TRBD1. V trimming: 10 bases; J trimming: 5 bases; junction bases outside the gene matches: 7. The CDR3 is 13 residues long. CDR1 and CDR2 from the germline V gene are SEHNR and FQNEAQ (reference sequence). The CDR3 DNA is TGTGCCACTACGGACAGGGTTGATCAGCCCCAGCATTTT. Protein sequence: CATTDRVDQPQHF.

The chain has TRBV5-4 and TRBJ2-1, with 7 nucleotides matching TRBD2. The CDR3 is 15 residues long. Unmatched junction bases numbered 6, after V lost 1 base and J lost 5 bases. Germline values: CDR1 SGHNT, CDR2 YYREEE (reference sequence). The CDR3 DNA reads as TGTGCCAGCAGCTTGCCTAGCGGTCAAGACAATGAGCAGTTCTTC. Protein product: CASSLPSGQDNEQFF.

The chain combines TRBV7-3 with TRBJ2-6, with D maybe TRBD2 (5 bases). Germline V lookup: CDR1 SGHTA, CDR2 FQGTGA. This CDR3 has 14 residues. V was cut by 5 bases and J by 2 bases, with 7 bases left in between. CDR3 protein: CASSPGAGANVLTF. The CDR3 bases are TGTGCCAGCAGCCCCGGGGCTGGGGCCAACGTCCTGACTTTC.

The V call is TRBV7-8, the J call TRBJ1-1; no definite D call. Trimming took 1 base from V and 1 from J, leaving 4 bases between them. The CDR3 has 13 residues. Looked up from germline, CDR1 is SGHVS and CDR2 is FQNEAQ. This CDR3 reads CASSLGRNTEAFF. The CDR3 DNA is TGTGCCAGCAGCTTAGGCCGGAACACTGAAGCTTTCTTT.

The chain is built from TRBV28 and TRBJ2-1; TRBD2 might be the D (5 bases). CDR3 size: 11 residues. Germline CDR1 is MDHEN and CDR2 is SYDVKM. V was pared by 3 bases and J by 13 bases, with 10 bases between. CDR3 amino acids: CASSFALAQFF. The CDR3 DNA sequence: TGTGCCAGCAGTTTCGCGCTAGCTCAGTTCTTC.

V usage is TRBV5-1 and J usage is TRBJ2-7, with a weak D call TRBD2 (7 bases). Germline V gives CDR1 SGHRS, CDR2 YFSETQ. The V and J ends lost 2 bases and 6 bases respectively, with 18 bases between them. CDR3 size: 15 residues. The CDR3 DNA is TGCGCCAGCAGCTTCCGGGGGCCTGGGGAGGGCGAGCAGTACTTC. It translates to CASSFRGPGEGEQYF.

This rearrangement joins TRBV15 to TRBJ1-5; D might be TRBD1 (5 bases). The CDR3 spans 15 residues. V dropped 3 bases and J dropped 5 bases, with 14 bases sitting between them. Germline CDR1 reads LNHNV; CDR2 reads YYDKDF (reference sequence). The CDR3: CATSRDLTEYQPQHF. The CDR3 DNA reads TGTGCCACCAGCAGGGACTTGACAGAGTATCAGCCCCAGCATTTT. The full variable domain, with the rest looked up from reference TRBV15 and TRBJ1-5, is DAMVIQNPRYQVTQFGKPVTLSCSQTLNHNVMYWYQQKSSQAPKLLFHYYDKDFNNEADTPDNFQSRRPNTSFCFLDIRSPGLGDTAMYLCATSRDLTEYQPQHFGDGTRLSIL.

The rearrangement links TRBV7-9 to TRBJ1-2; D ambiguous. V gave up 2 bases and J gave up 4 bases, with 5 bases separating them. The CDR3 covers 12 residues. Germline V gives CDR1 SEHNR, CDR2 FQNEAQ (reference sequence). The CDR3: CASSLMGYGYTF. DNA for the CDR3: TGTGCCAGCAGCTTAATGGGCTATGGCTACACCTTC.

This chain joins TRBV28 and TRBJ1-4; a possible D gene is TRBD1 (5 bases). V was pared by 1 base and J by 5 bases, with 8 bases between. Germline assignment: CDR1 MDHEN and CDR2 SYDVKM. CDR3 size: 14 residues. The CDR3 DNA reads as TGTGCCAGCAGTTTATCCGGGACGAATGAAAAACTGTTTTTT. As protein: CASSLSGTNEKLFF.

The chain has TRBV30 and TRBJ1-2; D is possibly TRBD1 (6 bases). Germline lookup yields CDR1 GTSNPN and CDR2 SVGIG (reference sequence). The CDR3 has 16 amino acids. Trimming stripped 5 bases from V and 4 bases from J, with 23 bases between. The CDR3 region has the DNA TGTGCCTGGGCCTCTTCCTCCGGGACACACTCCTATGGCTACACCTTC. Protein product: CAWASSSGTHSYGYTF.

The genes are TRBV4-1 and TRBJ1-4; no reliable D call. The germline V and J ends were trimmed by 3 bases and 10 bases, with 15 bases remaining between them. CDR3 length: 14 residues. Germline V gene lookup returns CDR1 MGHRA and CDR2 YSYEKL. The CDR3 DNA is TGCGCCAGCAGCCAGGACGGGTCTTTAGGAAAACTGTTTTTT. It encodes CASSQDGSLGKLFF.

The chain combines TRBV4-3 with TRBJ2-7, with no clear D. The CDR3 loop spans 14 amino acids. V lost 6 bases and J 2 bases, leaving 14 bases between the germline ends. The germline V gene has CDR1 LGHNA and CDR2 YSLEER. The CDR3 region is CASRRDLGTYEQYF. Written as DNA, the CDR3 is TGCGCCAGCAGACGCGACCTTGGGACCTACGAGCAGTACTTC.

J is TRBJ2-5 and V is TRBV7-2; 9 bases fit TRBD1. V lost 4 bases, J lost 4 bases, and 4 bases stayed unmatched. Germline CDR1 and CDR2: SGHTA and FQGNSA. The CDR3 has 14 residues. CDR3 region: CASSSRTGAETQYF. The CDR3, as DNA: TGTGCCAGCAGCTCTCGGACAGGGGCAGAGACCCAGTACTTC. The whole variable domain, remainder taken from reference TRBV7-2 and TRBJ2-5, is GAGVSQSPSNKVTEKGKDVELRCDPISGHTALYWYRQSLGQGLEFLIYFQGNSAPDKSGLPSDRFSAERTGGSVSTLTIQRTQQEDSAVYLCASSSRTGAETQYFGPGTRLLVL.